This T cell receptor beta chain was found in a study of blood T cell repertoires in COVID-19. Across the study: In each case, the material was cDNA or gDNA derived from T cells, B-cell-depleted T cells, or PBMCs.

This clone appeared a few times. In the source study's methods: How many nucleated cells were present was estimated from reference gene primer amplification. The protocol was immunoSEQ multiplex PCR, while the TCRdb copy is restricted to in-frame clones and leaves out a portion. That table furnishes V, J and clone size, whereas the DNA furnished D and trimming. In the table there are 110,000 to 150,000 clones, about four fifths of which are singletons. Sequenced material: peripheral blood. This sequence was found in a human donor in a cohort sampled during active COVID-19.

CDR3 sequence: CASSVRAEVGYTF. CDR3 bases: TGCGCCAGCAGCGTAAGAGCGGAGGTTGGCTACACCTTC. The chain joins TRBV4-3 to TRBJ1-2; D is ambiguous. This CDR3 region has 13 residues. Germline assignment: CDR1 LGHNA and CDR2 YSLEER. V was trimmed by 5 bases and J by 7 bases, leaving 14 bases between them.